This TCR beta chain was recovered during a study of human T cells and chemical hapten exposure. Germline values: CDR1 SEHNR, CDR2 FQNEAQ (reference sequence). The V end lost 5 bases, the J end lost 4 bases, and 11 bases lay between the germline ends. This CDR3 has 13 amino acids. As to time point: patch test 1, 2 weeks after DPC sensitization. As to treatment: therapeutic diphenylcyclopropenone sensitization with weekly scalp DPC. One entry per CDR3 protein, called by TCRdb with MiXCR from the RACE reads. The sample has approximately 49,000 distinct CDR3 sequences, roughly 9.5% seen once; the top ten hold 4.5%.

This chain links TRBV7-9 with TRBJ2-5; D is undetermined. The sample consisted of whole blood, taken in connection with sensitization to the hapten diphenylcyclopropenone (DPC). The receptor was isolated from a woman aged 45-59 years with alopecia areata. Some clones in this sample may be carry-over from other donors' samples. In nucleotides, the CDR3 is TGTGCCAGCAGCCACCCCGCGGTAGAGACCCAGTACTTC. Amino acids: CASSHPAVETQYF.